Listed here are 22 T cell receptor beta chains from one sample, sequenced in a study of cytomegalovirus exposure and HLA in healthy donors. 13 Jbeta primers and 60 Vbeta primers were used for the PCR. The protocol was immunoSEQ multiplex PCR, while the TCRdb copy is restricted to in-frame clones and leaves out a portion. The sample contains 99,000 or so clones, around 74% of which appear only once. Sample: PBMCs. These receptors came from a man aged 35-49 years in good health and CMV-seronegative.

The gene calls are TRBV5-4 and TRBJ2-1; 7 bases match TRBD2. Unmatched junction bases numbered 6, after V lost 4 bases and J lost 5 bases. This CDR3 is built from 14 residues. Germline V gives CDR1 SGHNT, CDR2 YYREEE (reference sequence). The CDR3 coding sequence is TGTGCCAGCAGCCCGCCCAGCGGGGACAATGAGCAGTTCTTC. This gives the protein CASSPPSGDNEQFF.

This chain connects TRBV18 to TRBJ2-1; D remains unclear. Deletions cut 3 bases from V and 8 bases from J, with 17 bases between. This CDR3 is 15 amino acids long. Germline-derived CDR1 and CDR2 are KGHSH and LQKENI. The CDR3 region is CASSPSSGRSDEQFF. The CDR3 DNA reads as TGTGCCAGCTCACCCTCCTCTGGCAGGTCCGATGAGCAGTTCTTC.

This chain connects TRBV6-4 to TRBJ1-1, with no clear D. The V and J ends lost 6 bases and 10 bases respectively, with 9 bases between them. The CDR3 length is 10 residues. CDR1 and CDR2 from the germline V gene are MRHNA and SNTAGT. This CDR3 is CASSPSGAFF. CDR3 DNA sequence: TGTGCCAGCAGCCCCAGCGGAGCTTTCTTT.

This clone was counted between two and nine times. The V call is TRBV10-2, the J call TRBJ2-7; D might be TRBD2 (6 bases). The germline V and J ends were trimmed by 0 bases and 7 bases, with 10 bases remaining between them. Germline CDR1 and CDR2: WSHSY and SAAADI. This CDR3 is built from 13 residues. CDR3 in DNA: TGCGCCAGCAGTGAGTCTGTCCGGGGGGAGCAGTACTTC. This translates into CASSESVRGEQYF.

This chain uses TRBV9 with TRBJ2-7, with D possibly being TRBD1 (5 bases). The germline V and J ends were trimmed by 6 bases and 4 bases, with 17 bases remaining between them. There are 14 residues in the CDR3. Germline CDR1 SGDLS, CDR2 YYNGEE. This chain's CDR3 is CASNPQGNSYEQYF. DNA for the CDR3: TGTGCCAGCAATCCGCAGGGTAACAGTTACGAGCAGTACTTC.

The table lists this clone with a count of one. The chain is built from TRBV14 and TRBJ2-7; 7 bases fit TRBD2. The junction had 8 bases not matched to a gene; V was cut back by 4 bases and J by 2 bases. This CDR3 is built from 15 residues. In germline, CDR1 is SGHDN, CDR2 FVKESK. The CDR3 DNA sequence: TGTGCCAGCAGCCCTACCGGGACTAACACCTACGAGCAGTACTTC. Translated: CASSPTGTNTYEQYF.

The gene calls are TRBV21-1 and TRBJ2-3; the table's D call of TRBD2 was not tested on the DNA. TRBV21-1 is noted as a pseudogene. CDR3 size: 15 residues. CDR3 sequence reads: CASSKLGAGADTQYF. The CDR3, as DNA: TGTGCCAGCAGCAAATTGGGAGCGGGAGCAGATACGCAGTATTTT.

The chain carries TRBV7-6 and TRBJ2-5; 10 nucleotides match TRBD2. Losses at the gene ends were 4 bases for V and 2 bases for J; bases not matched to a gene: 4. Germline V gene lookup returns CDR1 SGHVS and CDR2 FNYEAQ. CDR3 size: 15 residues. CDR3 DNA sequence: TGTGCCAGCAGCTCTAGCGGGGGATTTCAAGAGACCCAGTACTTC. Translated, it gives CASSSSGGFQETQYF.

The rearrangement links TRBV27 to TRBJ2-1, with 7 nucleotides matching TRBD2. With 5 bases clipped from V and 7 bases from J, the junction kept 11 bases outside the gene matches. The V gene's germline CDR1 is MNHEY and CDR2 SMNVEV (reference sequence). This CDR3 has 15 amino acids. The CDR3: CASSRVGGRWNEQFF. The DNA of the CDR3 is TGTGCCAGCAGTCGAGTCGGGGGGAGGTGGAATGAGCAGTTCTTC.

This clone was recorded only once. This chain uses TRBV6-1 with TRBJ1-5; 7 nucleotides line up with TRBD1. CDR1 and CDR2 (germline): MNHNS, SASEGT. This CDR3 region has 14 residues. Trimming took 7 bases from V and 1 from J; bases not matched to a gene: 4. CDR3 loop: CASMRQGSNQPQHF. The CDR3 DNA is TGTGCCAGCATGAGACAGGGAAGCAATCAGCCCCAGCATTTT.

The V call is TRBV7-9, the J call TRBJ1-2; 9 nucleotides line up with TRBD1. The CDR3 is 12 residues long. The V and J ends lost 4 bases and 6 bases, in that order; junction bases with no gene match: 0. Germline CDR1 SEHNR, CDR2 FQNEAQ (reference sequence). The CDR3 nucleotides are TGTGCCAGCAGCTGGGACAGGGATGGCTACACCTTC. It is translated as CASSWDRDGYTF. Full variable domain (outside the CDR3, taken from reference TRBV7-9 and TRBJ1-2): DTGVSQNPRHKITKRGQNVTFRCDPISEHNRLYWYRQTLGQGPEFLTYFQNEAQLEKSRLLSDRFSAERPKGSFSTLEIQRTEQGDSAMYLCASSWDRDGYTFGSGTRLTVV.

The CDR3 region has the DNA TGTGCCAGCAGCGCAACGGGACTCCAGGATTCACCCCTCCACTTT. Protein product: CASSATGLQDSPLHF. V and J are TRBV9 and TRBJ1-6; TRBD1 is a possible D gene (5 bases). Trimming cost V 3 bases and J 8 bases, with 15 bases left between them. From germline, CDR1 is SGDLS and CDR2 YYNGEE. This CDR3 has 15 amino acids.

This clone was detected once. The V gene is TRBV9, the J gene TRBJ2-2; 8 positions agree with TRBD2. This CDR3 region has 16 residues. Per germline, CDR1 SGDLS and CDR2 YYNGEE. Losses at the gene ends were 3 bases for V and 8 bases for J; bases not matched to a gene: 12. The CDR3 nucleotides read TGTGCCAGCAGCGCAACGGGGACTAGTATACGTGGGGAGCTGTTTTTT. Encoded protein: CASSATGTSIRGELFF.

The chain couples TRBV7-9 to TRBJ1-2; 8 nucleotides align to TRBD1. The germline V gene encodes CDR1 SEHNR and CDR2 FQNEAQ (reference sequence). The J segment lost 6 bases and the V segment lost 3 bases, leaving 3 bases of the junction unmatched. The CDR3 is 13 residues long. CDR3 in amino acids: CASSFTGQDGYTF. The CDR3 region has the DNA TGTGCCAGCAGCTTCACGGGACAGGATGGCTACACCTTC.

This chain joins TRBV7-2 and TRBJ2-5, with 8 bases fitting TRBD2. Germline values: CDR1 SGHTA, CDR2 FQGNSA. The V gene end was trimmed by 1 base and the J gene end by 5 bases; junction bases not matched to a gene: 6. CDR3 length: 15 residues. Here the CDR3 reads CASSLDGGAMETQYF. The CDR3 DNA is TGTGCCAGCAGCTTAGACGGGGGGGCGATGGAGACCCAGTACTTC.

This rearrangement joins TRBV30 to TRBJ2-2; maybe TRBD2 (6 bases). Per the germline V gene, CDR1 is GTSNPN and CDR2 is SVGIG (reference sequence). The CDR3 extends over 13 amino acids. V gave up 1 base and J gave up 6 bases, with 9 bases separating them. The CDR3 spells CAWSGGGAGELFF. CDR3 coding DNA: TGTGCCTGGAGTGGGGGCGGGGCCGGGGAGCTGTTTTTT.

The chain links TRBV6-6 to TRBJ2-7; 7 nucleotides align to TRBD2. This CDR3 has 13 residues. Germline V gives CDR1 MNHNY, CDR2 SVGAGI (reference sequence). V lost 6 bases, J lost 2 bases, and 4 bases stayed unmatched. The CDR3 DNA reads as TGTGCCAGCAGCATCCTAGCGGCCTACGAGCAGTACTTC. Protein product: CASSILAAYEQYF.

The V gene is TRBV5-1, the J gene TRBJ2-3; TRBD1 aligns across 9 bases. V shed 7 bases, J shed 3 bases, and the junction held 6 bases outside the gene matches. There are 14 residues in the CDR3. Germline V gives CDR1 SGHRS, CDR2 YFSETQ. The CDR3 DNA sequence: TGCGCCAGCTTCGCCGGGACAGGGACAGATACGCAGTATTTT. Its translation: CASFAGTGTDTQYF.

The gene calls are TRBV7-9 and TRBJ2-6, with 8 nucleotides matching TRBD2. The CDR3 is 19 amino acids. Germline V CDR1 and CDR2: SEHNR, FQNEAQ (reference sequence). Losses at the gene ends were 2 bases for V and 0 bases for J; bases not matched to a gene: 9. CDR3 nucleotides: TGTGCCAGCAGCTTAAGGGGCGGGGGGCGCCTCTCTGGGGCCAACGTCCTGACTTTC. It is translated as CASSLRGGGRLSGANVLTF.

This clone was detected a few times. The V call is TRBV7-9, the J call TRBJ1-5; TRBD1 is a possible D gene (5 bases). The CDR3 covers 15 residues. CDR1 is SEHNR and CDR2 is FQNEAQ in the germline V gene (reference sequence). V was pared by 2 bases and J by 7 bases, with 15 bases between. The CDR3 sequence is CASSLSGRGEQPQHF. The CDR3 DNA follows: TGTGCCAGCAGCTTATCGGGGCGGGGTGAGCAGCCCCAGCATTTT.

This clone was seen more than once but under ten times. The chain links TRBV5-1 to TRBJ2-1; 10 bases are shared with TRBD2. The CDR3 contains 15 residues. CDR1 and CDR2 (germline): SGHRS, YFSETQ. J was trimmed by 4 bases and V by 3 bases; bases with no gene match: 4. DNA of the CDR3: TGCGCCAGCAGCTCCGATAGCGGGAGGTACAATGAGCAGTTCTTC. Translation: CASSSDSGRYNEQFF.

The chain recombines TRBV5-8 with TRBJ1-5; 9 nucleotides agree with TRBD1. CDR1 is SGHTS, CDR2 YDEGEE, per germline. The CDR3 is made up of 19 amino acids. With V trimmed by 2 bases and J by 0 bases, 12 bases remained unmatched. The CDR3 bases are TGTGCCAGCAGCTTTATACAGGGGGCATTGGCTTATAGCAATCAGCCCCAGCATTTT. Translation: CASSFIQGALAYSNQPQHF.